This T cell receptor (beta chain) was sequenced in a study of blood T cell repertoires in COVID-19. The overall study: From the United States, Italy and Spain came samples of acute and convalescent COVID-19. T cells, B-cell-depleted T cells, or PBMCs provided the cDNA or gDNA that served as material.

In germline, CDR1 is SGHVS, CDR2 FQNEAQ. The V and J ends lost 5 bases and 5 bases respectively, with 9 bases between them. The CDR3 runs to 12 residues. In the original analysis: Estimation of nucleated cell counts was performed using reference gene primer amplification. Produced via immunoSEQ multiplex PCR; TCRdb's table is partial and in-frame only. V and J calls and clone size are copied from that table; D and trimming were computed from the DNA. The sample carries 150,000 to 200,000 clones, about four fifths recorded once. Followed longitudinally, the Seattle patients had been enrolled during active infection. There are a few counts of this clone.

The sample taken for sequencing was peripheral blood. The J gene is TRBJ1-2, the V gene TRBV7-8; D not resolved. The source of this sequence is a middle-aged woman with COVID-19, enrolled during active disease. In DNA form, the CDR3 reads TGTGCCAGCAGCCCACGACAATATGGCTACACCTTC. Translating gives CASSPRQYGYTF.